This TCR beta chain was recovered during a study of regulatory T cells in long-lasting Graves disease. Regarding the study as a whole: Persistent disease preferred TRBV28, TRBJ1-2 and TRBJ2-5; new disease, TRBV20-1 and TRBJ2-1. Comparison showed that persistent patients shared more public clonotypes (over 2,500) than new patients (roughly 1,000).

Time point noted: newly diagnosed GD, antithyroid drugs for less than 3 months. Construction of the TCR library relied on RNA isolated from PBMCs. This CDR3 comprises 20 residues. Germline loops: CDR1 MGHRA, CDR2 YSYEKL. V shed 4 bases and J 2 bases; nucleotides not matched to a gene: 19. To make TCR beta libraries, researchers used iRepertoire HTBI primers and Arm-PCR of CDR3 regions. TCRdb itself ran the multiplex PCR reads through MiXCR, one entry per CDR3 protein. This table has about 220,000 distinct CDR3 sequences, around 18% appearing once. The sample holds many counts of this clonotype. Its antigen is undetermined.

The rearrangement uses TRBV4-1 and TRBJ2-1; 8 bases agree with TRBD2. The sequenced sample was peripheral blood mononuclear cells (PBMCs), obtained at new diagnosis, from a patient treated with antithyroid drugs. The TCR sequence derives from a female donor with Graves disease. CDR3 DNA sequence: TGCGCCAGCAGCCGACTCCTCACGCAATCGGGGGGGAGGGCCTACAATGAGCAGTTCTTC. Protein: CASSRLLTQSGGRAYNEQFF.